These T cell receptor beta chains were read from a single sample in a study of T cell responses to AZD1222 COVID-19 vaccine. Sequencing used immunoSEQ multiplex PCR; TCRdb keeps in-frame clones, though not all of them. The data contain about 94,000 clones, less than 85% of them seen just once; the ten biggest clones take up 4.5% to 5%. This material consisted of peripheral blood, taken 28 days after the second AZD1222 dose. The receptors here all came from an adult who received the AZD1222 COVID-19 vaccine. Both conserved end residues are part of each CDR3. A D gene is named only where the DNA matches it firmly. Size values are once, few and many counts, or a class for expanded clones, and some rows have none.

CDR3aa	CDR3nt	d_gene	j_gene	abundance	v_gene
CASSEYRQETQYF	TGTGCCAGCAGTGAATATCGCCAAGAGACCCAGTACTTC	-	TRBJ2-5	-	TRBV2
CASSTDSSYEQYF	TGTGCCAGTAGTACGGACAGTTCCTACGAGCAGTACTTC	-	TRBJ2-7	once	TRBV19
CASSPGQSYEQYF	TGTGCCAGCAGTCCGGGACAGTCCTACGAGCAGTACTTC	TRBD1	TRBJ2-7	-	TRBV6-2/TRBV6-3
CASSPDGPPSTYEQYF	TGTGCCAGCAGCCCCGATGGGCCCCCCAGCACCTACGAGCAGTACTTC	-	TRBJ2-7	-	TRBV7-3
CASSLDSFYGYTF	TGTGCCAGCAGCCTGGACAGCTTCTATGGCTACACCTTC	-	TRBJ1-2	-	TRBV28
CASSSRVINQPQHF	TGTGCCAGCAGCTCGAGAGTAATTAATCAGCCCCAGCATTTT	-	TRBJ1-5	-	TRBV5-6
CASSFVYGYTF	TGTGCCAGCAGTTTTGTGTATGGCTACACCTTC	-	TRBJ1-2	-	TRBV28
CASSPLGAGATDTQYF	TGTGCCAGTAGCCCACTTGGGGCAGGGGCCACAGATACGCAGTATTTT	-	TRBJ2-3	few	TRBV19
CASSAGQGRGTGELFF	TGTGCCAGCAGCGCCGGACAGGGGCGCGGCACCGGGGAGCTGTTTTTT	TRBD1	TRBJ2-2	-	TRBV11-3
CSATTNGYTF	TGCAGTGCAACGACGAATGGCTACACCTTC	-	TRBJ1-2	once	TRBV20-1
CASSRDSARDEQFF	TGCGCCAGCAGCAGGGACAGCGCCAGGGATGAGCAGTTCTTC	TRBD1	TRBJ2-1	-	TRBV5-1
CATGDTRELFF	TGCGCGACAGGGGATACGAGGGAGCTGTTTTTT	TRBD1	TRBJ2-2	-	TRBV29-1
CASSLGRWGGGGYTF	TGTGCCAGCAGTTTAGGCAGGTGGGGGGGTGGCGGCTACACCTTC	-	TRBJ1-2	-	TRBV28
CASREGQYEQYF	TGTGCCAGCAGAGAGGGACAGTACGAGCAGTACTTC	TRBD1	TRBJ2-7	-	TRBV12-3/TRBV12-4
CASGGTPLGSYTF	TGTGCCAGTGGCGGGACACCCTTGGGAAGCTACACCTTC	-	TRBJ1-2	-	TRBV28
CASRTGTGPYEQYF	TGTGCCAGTAGGACCGGGACAGGGCCCTACGAGCAGTACTTC	TRBD1	TRBJ2-7	once	TRBV19
CASSLMASQNTGELFF	TGTGCCAGCAGCTTAATGGCCAGCCAGAACACCGGGGAGCTGTTTTTT	-	TRBJ2-2	few	TRBV7-3
CASSLVWTSGSNEQFF	TGTGCCAGCAGCTTAGTATGGACTAGCGGGAGTAATGAGCAGTTCTTC	TRBD2	TRBJ2-1	once	TRBV7-6
CASSPMDFLQPPTSYEQYF	TGTGCCAGCAGCCCGATGGACTTTCTCCAACCTCCTACCTCCTACGAGCAGTACTTC	-	TRBJ2-7	-	TRBV7-8
CASSPEDRDFSYEQYF	TGTGCCAGCTCACCCGAGGACAGGGATTTTTCCTACGAGCAGTACTTC	TRBD1	TRBJ2-7	-	TRBV18